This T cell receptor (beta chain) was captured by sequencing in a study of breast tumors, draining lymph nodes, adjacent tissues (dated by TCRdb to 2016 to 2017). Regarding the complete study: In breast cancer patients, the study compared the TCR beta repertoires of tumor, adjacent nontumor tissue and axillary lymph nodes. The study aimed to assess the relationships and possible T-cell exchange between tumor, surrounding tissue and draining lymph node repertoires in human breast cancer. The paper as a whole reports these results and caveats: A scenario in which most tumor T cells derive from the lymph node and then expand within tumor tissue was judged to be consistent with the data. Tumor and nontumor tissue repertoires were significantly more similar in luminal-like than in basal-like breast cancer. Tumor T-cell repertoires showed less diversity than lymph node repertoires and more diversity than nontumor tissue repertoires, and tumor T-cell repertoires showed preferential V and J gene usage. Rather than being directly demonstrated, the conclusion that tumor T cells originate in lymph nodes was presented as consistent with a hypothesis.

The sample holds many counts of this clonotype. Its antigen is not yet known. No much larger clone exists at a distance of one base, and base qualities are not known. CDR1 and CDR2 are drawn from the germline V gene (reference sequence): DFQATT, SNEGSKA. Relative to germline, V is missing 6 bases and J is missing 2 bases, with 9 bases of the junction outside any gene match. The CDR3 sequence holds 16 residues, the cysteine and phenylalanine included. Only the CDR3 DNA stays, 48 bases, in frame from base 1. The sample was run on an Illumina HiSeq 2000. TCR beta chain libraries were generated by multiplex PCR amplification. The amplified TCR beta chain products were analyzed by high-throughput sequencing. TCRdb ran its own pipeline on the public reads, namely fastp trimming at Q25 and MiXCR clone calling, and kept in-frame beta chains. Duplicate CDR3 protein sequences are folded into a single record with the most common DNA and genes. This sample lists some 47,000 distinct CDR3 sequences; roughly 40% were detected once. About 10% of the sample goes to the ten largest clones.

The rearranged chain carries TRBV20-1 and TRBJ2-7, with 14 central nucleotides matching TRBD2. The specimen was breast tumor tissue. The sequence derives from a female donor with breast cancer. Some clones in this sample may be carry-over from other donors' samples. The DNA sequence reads TGCAGTGCGACTAGCGGGAGGGTTCCTAGCCCCTACGAGCAGTACTTC. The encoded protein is CSATSGRVPSPYEQYF.